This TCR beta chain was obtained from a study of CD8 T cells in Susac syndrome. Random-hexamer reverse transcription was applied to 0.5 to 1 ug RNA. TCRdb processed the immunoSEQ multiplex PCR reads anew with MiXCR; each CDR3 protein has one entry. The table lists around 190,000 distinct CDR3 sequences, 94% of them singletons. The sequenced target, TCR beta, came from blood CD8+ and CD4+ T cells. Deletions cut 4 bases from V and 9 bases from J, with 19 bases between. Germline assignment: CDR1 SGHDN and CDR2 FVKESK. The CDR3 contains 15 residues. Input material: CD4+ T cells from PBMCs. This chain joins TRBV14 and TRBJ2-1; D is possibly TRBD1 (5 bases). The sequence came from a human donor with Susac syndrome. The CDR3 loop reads CASSLLGAGYGEQFF. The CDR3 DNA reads TGTGCCAGCAGCCTCCTAGGGGCAGGTTACGGTGAGCAGTTCTTC.